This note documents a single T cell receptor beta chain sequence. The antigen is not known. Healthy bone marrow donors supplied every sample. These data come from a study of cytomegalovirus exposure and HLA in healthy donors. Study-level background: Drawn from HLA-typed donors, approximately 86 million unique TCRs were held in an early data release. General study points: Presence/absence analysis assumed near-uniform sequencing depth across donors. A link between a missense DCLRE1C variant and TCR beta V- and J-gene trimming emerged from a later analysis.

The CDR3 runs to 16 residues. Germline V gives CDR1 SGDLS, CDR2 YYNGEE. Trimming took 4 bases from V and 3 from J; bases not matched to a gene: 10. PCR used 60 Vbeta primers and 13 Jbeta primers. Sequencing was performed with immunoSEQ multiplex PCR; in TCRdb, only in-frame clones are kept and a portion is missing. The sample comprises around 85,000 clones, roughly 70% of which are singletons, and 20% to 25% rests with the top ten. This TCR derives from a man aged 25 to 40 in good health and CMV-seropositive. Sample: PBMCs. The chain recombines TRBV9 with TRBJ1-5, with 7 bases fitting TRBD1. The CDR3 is CASSPSQGIPNQPQHF. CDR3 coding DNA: TGTGCCAGCAGCCCCTCACAGGGGATCCCCAATCAGCCCCAGCATTTT.